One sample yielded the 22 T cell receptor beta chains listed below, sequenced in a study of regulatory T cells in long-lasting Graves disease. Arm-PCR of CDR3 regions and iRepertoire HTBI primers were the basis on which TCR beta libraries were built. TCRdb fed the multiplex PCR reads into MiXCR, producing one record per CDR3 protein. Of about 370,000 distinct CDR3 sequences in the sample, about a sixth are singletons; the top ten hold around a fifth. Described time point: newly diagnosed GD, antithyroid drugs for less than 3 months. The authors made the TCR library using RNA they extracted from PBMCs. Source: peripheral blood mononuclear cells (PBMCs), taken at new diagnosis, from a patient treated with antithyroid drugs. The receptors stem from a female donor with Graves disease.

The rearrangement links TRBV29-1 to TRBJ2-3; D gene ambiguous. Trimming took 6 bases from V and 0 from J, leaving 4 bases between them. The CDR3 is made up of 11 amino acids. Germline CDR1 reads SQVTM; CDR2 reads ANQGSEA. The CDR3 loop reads CSVVSTDTQYF. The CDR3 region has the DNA TGCAGCGTCGTTAGCACAGATACGCAGTATTTT.

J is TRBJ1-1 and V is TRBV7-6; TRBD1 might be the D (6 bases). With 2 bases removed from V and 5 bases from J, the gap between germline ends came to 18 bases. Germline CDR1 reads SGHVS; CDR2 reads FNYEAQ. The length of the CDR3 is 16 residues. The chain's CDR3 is CASSLSTGGKWTEAFF. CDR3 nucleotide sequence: TGTGCCAGCAGCTTATCTACGGGGGGCAAGTGGACTGAAGCTTTCTTT. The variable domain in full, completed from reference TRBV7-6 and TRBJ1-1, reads GAGVSQSPRYKVTKRGQDVALRCDPISGHVSLYWYRQALGQGPEFLTYFNYEAQQDKSGLPNDRFSAERPEGSISTLTIQRTEQRDSAMYRCASSLSTGGKWTEAFFGQGTRLTVV.

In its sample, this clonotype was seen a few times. The CDR3 spells CAISGGVSYEQYF. In DNA form, the CDR3 reads TGTGCCATCAGTGGCGGGGTATCCTACGAGCAGTACTTC. The chain joins TRBV10-3 to TRBJ2-7; tentatively, D is TRBD2 (6 bases). V shed 4 bases and J shed 1 base, with 8 bases lying between them. The CDR3 sequence is 13 residues long. CDR1 is ENHRY and CDR2 is SYGVKD in the germline V gene.

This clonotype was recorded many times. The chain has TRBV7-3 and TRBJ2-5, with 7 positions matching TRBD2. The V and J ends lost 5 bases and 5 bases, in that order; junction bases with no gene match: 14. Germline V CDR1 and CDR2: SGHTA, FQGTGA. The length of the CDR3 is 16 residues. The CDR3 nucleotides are TGTGCCAGCAGCCCCGGACTAGTGCGCTTTAGGGAGACCCAGTACTTC. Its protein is CASSPGLVRFRETQYF.

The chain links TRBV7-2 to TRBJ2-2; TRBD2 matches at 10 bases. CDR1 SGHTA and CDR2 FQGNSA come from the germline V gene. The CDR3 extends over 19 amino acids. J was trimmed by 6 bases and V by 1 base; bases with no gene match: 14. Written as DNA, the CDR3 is TGTGCCAGCAGCTTAGTCTTAGCGGGAGGTTCAGGAGCCCCCGGGGAGCTGTTTTTT. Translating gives CASSLVLAGGSGAPGELFF.

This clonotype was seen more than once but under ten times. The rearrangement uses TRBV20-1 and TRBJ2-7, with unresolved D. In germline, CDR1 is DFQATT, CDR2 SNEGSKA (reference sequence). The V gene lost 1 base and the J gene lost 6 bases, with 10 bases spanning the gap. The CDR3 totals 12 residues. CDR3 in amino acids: CSARGSPPEQYF. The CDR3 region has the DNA TGCAGTGCTAGAGGATCGCCCCCCGAGCAGTACTTC.

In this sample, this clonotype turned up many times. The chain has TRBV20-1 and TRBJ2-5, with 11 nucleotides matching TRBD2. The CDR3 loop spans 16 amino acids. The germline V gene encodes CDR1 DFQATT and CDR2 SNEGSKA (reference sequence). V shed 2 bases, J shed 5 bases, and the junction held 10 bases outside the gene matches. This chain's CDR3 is CSARLDPGLAVETQYF. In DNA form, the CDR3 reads TGCAGTGCTAGACTGGATCCGGGACTAGCGGTGGAGACCCAGTACTTC.

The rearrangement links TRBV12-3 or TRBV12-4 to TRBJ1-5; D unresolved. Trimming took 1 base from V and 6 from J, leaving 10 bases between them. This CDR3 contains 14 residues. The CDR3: CASSLVGGSQPQHF. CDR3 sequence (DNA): TGTGCCAGCAGTTTAGTGGGTGGGAGTCAGCCCCAGCATTTT.

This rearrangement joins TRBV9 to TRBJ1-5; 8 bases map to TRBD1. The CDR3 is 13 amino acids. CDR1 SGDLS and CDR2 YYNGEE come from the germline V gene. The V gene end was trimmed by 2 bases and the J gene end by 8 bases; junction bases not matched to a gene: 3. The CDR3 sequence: CASSVTGVEPQHF. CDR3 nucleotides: TGTGCCAGCAGCGTGACAGGGGTGGAGCCCCAGCATTTT.

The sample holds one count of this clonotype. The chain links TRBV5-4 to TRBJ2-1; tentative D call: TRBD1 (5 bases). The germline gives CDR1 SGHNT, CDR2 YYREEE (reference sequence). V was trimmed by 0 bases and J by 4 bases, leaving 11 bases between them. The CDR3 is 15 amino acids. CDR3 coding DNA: TGTGCCAGCAGCTTGGTCGGACAACTTTACAATGAGCAGTTCTTC. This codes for CASSLVGQLYNEQFF.

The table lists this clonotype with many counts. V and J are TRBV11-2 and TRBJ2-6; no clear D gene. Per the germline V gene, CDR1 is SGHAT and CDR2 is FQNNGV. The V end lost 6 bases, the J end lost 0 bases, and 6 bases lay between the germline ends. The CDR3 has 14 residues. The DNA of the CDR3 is TGTGCCAGCAGGAGTCTCTCTGGGGCCAACGTCCTGACTTTC. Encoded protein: CASRSLSGANVLTF.

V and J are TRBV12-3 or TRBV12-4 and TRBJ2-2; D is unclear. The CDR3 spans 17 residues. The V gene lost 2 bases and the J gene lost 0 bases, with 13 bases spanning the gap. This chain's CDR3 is CASSLSGWGTNTGELFF. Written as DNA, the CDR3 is TGTGCCAGCAGTTTATCCGGCTGGGGTACGAACACCGGGGAGCTGTTTTTT.

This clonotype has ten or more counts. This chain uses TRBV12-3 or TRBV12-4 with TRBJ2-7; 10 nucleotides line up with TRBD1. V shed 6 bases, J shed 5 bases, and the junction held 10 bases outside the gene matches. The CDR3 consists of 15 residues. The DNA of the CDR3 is TGTGCCAGCAGACCACGGACAGGGGGTCTCCACGAGCAGTACTTC. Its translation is CASRPRTGGLHEQYF.

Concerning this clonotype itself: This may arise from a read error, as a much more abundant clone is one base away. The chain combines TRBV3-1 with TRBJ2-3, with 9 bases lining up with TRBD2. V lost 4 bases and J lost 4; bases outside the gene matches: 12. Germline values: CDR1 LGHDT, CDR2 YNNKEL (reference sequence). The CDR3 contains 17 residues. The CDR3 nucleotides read TGTGCCAGCAGCCCCAGTGGGGGACTAGCTCCTTCAGATACGCAGTATTTT. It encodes CASSPSGGLAPSDTQYF.

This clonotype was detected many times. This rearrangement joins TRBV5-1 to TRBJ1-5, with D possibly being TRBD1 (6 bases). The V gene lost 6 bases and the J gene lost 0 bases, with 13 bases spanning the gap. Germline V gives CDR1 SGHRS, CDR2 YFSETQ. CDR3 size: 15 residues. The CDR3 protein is CASNGQCNSNQPQHF. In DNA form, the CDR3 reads TGCGCCAGCAACGGACAGTGTAATAGCAATCAGCCCCAGCATTTT.

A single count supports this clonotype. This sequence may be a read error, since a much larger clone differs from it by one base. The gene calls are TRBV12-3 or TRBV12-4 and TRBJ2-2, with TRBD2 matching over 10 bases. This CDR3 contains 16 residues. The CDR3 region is CASSVKLAGITEELFF. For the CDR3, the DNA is TGTGCCAGCAGTGTGAAACTAGCGGGGATCACCGAGGAGCTGTTTTTT.

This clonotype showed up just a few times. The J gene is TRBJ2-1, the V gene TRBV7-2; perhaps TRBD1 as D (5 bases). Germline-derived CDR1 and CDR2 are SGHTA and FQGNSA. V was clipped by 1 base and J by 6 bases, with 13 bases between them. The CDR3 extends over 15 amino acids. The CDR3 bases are TGTGCCAGCAGCTTAGATCTTAGTGGGGCCAATGAGCAGTTCTTC. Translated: CASSLDLSGANEQFF. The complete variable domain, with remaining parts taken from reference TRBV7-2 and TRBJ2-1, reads GAGVSQSPSNKVTEKGKDVELRCDPISGHTALYWYRQSLGQGLEFLIYFQGNSAPDKSGLPSDRFSAERTGGSVSTLTIQRTQQEDSAVYLCASSLDLSGANEQFFGPGTRLTVL.

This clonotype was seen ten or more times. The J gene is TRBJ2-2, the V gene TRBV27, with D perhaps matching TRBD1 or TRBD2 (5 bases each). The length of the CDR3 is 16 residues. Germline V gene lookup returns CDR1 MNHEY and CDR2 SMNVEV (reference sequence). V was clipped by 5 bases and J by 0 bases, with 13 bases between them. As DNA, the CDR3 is TGTGCCAGCAGTCTGGGGGTCGGTTCGAACACCGGGGAGCTGTTTTTT. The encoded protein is CASSLGVGSNTGELFF.

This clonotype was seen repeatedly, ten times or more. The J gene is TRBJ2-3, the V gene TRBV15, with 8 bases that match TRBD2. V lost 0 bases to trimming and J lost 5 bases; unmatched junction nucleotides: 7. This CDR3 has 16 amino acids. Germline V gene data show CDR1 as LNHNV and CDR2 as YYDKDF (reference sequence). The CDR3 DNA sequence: TGTGCCACCAGCAGAGATGCAGGGCTAGCGGGAGATACGCAGTATTTT. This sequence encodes CATSRDAGLAGDTQYF.

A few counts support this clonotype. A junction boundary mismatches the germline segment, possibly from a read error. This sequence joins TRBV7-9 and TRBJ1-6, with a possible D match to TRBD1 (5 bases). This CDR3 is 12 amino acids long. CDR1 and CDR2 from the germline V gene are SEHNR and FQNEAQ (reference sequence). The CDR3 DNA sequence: TGTGCCAGCCGCTTGGGGGATTCACCCCTCCACTTT. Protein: CASRLGDSPLHF.

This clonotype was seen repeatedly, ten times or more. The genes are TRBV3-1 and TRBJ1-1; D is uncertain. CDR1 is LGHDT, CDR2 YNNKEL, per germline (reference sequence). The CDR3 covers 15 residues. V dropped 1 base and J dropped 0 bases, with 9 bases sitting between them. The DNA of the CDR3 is TGTGCCAGCAGCCAAGTAGGTCGAATGAACACTGAAGCTTTCTTT. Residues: CASSQVGRMNTEAFF.

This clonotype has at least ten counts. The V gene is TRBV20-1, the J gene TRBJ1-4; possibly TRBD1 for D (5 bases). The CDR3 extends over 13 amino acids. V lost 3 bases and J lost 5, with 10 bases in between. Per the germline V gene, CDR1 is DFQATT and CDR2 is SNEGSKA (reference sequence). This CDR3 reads CSASGQGNEKLFF. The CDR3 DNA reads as TGCAGTGCTAGTGGGCAGGGAAATGAAAAACTGTTTTTT.